In its sample, the clone carrying this T cell receptor beta chain was seen once. Its antigen is unidentified. TCRdb re-derived calls from the RT-PCR reads in MiXCR, one entry per CDR3 protein. The table records 300,000 to 350,000 distinct CDR3 sequences, approximately 20% of them present only once. Germline CDR1 SNHLY, CDR2 FYNNEI. V shed 6 bases and J 7 bases; nucleotides not matched to a gene: 8. The CDR3 loop spans 14 amino acids. The data originate from a study of response to subunit inactivated influenza vaccine. General study results and limits: Authors suggested few new T cells are recruited by each seasonal influenza vaccination.

The source is a man in his fifties or sixties who received an inactivated influenza vaccine. This chain links TRBV2 with TRBJ1-5; 8 bases agree with TRBD1. Source: PBMCs from blood, taken about 20 months after vaccination. CDR3 sequence (DNA): TGTGCCAGCAGCTACGGACAGGGCGTGCAGCCCCAGCATTTT. Translation: CASSYGQGVQPQHF.